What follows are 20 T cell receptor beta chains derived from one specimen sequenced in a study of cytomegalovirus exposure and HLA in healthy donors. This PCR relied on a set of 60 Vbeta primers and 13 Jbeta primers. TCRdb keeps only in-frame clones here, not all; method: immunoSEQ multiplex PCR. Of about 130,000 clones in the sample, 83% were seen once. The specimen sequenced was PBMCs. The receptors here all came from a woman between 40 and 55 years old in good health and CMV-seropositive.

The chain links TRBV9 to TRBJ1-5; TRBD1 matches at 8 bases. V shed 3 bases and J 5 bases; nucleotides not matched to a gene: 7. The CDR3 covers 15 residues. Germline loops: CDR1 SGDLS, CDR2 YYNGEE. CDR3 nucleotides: TGTGCCAGCAGCGCCCAAGACAGGGGCGATCAGCCCCAGCATTTT. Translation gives CASSAQDRGDQPQHF.

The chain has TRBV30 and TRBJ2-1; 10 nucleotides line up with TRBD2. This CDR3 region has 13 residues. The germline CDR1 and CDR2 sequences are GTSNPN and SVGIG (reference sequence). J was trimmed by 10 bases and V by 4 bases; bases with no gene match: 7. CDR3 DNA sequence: TGTGCCTGGACCCGGGAGCGGGAGGGAGAGCAGTTCTTC. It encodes CAWTREREGEQFF.

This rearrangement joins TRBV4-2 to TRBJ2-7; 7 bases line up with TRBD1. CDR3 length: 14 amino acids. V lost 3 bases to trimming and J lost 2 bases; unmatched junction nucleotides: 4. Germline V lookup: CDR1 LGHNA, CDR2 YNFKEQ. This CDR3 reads CASSHTGEPYEQYF. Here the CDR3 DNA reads TGTGCCAGCAGCCATACAGGGGAACCCTACGAGCAGTACTTC.

The chain's CDR3 is CASSEAPHGTSSGEQFF. DNA for the CDR3: TGTGCCAGCAGTGAAGCGCCCCACGGGACTAGCTCTGGTGAGCAGTTCTTC. The V gene is TRBV2, the J gene TRBJ2-1; 9 nucleotides align to TRBD2. Germline lookup yields CDR1 SNHLY and CDR2 FYNNEI. The CDR3 length is 17 residues. V trimming: 0 bases; J trimming: 9 bases; junction bases outside the gene matches: 12.

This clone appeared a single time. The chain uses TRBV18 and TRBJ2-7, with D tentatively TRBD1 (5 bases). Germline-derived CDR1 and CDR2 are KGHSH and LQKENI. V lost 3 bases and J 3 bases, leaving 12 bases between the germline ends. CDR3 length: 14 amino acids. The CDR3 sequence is CASSPGGANYEQYF. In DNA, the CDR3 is TGTGCCAGCTCACCCGGTGGGGCGAACTACGAGCAGTACTTC.

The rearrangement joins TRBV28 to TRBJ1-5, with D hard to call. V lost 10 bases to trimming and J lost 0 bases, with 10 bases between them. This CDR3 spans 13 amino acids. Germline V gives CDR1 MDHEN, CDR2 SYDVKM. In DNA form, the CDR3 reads TGTGCCACCCTCTCCGGTAGCAATCAGCCCCAGCATTTT. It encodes CATLSGSNQPQHF.

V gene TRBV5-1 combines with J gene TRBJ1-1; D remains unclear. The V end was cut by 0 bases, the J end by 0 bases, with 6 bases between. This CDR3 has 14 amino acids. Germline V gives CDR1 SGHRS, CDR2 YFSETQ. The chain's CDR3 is CASSLGPLNTEAFF. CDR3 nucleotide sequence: TGCGCCAGCAGCTTGGGGCCTCTGAACACTGAAGCTTTCTTT.

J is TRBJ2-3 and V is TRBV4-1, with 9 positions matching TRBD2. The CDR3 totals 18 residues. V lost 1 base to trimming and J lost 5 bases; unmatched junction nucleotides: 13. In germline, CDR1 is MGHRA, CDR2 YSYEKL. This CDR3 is CASSQGPLSGRREDTQYF. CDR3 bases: TGCGCCAGCAGCCAAGGCCCCCTGAGCGGGAGGCGGGAAGATACGCAGTATTTT.

The CDR3: CASGDGGSSYNEQFF. The CDR3 DNA is TGTGCCAGCGGGGATGGCGGGAGCTCCTACAATGAGCAGTTCTTC. V is TRBV6-5 and J is TRBJ2-1; 7 positions agree with TRBD2. The CDR3 covers 15 residues. Germline V gives CDR1 MNHEY, CDR2 SVGAGI. The V and J ends lost 8 bases and 0 bases, in that order; junction bases with no gene match: 7.

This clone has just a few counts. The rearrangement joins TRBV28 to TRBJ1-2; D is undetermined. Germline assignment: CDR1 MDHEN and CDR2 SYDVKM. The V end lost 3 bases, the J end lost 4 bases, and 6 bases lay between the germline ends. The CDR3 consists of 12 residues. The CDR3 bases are TGTGCCAGCAGTTTGCGGCTCTATGGCTACACCTTC. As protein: CASSLRLYGYTF.

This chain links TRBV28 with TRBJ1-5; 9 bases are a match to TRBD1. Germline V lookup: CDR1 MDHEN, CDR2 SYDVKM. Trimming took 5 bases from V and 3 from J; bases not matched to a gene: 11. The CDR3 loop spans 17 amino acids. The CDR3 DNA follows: TGTGCCAGCAGTCCCCGGACAGGGGTAGGTAACAATCAGCCCCAGCATTTT. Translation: CASSPRTGVGNNQPQHF. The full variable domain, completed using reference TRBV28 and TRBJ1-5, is DVKVTQSSRYLVKRTGEKVFLECVQDMDHENMFWYRQDPGLGLRLIYFSYDVKMKEKGDIPEGYSVSREKKERFSLILESASTNQTSMYLCASSPRTGVGNNQPQHFGDGTRLSIL.

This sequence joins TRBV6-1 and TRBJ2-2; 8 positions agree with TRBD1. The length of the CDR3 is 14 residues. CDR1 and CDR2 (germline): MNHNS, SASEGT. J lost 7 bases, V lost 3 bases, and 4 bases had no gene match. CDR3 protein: CASSDRGLGGELFF. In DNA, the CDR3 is TGTGCCAGCAGTGACAGGGGGCTAGGCGGGGAGCTGTTTTTT.

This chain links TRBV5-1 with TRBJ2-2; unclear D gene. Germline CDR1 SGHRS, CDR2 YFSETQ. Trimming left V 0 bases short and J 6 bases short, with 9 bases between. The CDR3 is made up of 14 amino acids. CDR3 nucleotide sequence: TGCGCCAGCAGCTTGGGCGCGGAGTCCGGGGAGCTGTTTTTT. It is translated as CASSLGAESGELFF. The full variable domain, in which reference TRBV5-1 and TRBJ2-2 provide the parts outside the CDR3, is KAGVTQTPRYLIKTRGQQVTLSCSPISGHRSVSWYQQTPGQGLQFLFEYFSETQRNKGNFPGRFSGRQFSNSRSEMNVSTLELGDSALYLCASSLGAESGELFFGEGSRLTVL.

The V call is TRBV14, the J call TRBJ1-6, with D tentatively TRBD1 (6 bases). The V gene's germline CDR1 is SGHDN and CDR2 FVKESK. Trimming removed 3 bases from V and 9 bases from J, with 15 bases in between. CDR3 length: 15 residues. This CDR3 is CASSHNRVAFSPLHF. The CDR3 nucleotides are TGTGCCAGCAGCCATAACAGGGTGGCTTTTTCACCCCTCCACTTT.

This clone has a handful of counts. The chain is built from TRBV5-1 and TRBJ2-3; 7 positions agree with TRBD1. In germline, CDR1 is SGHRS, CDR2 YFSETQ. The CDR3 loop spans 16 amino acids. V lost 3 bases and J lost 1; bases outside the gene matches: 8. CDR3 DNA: TGCGCCAGCAGCTCTGATGACAGGGCCGGCACAGATACGCAGTATTTT. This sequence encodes CASSSDDRAGTDTQYF.

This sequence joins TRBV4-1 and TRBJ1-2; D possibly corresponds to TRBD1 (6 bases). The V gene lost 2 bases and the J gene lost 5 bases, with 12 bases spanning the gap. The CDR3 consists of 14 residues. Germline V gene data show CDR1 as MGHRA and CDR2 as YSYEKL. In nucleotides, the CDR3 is TGCGCCAGCAGCCAACGATCCGGACAGTATGGCTACACCTTC. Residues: CASSQRSGQYGYTF.

This chain's CDR3 is CASKRRELNYGYTF. The CDR3 DNA sequence: TGTGCCAGTAAGAGGAGGGAACTGAACTATGGCTACACCTTC. The J gene is TRBJ1-2, the V gene TRBV19; D is unclear. CDR1 is LNHDA, CDR2 SQIVND, per germline (reference sequence). V was pared by 7 bases and J by 2 bases, with 14 bases between. The CDR3 contains 14 residues.

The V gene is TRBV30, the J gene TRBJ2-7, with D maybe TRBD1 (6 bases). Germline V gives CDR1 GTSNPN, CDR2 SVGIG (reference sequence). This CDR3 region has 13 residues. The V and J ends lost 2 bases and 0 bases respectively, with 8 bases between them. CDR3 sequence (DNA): TGTGCCTGGAGTCAGGGGAGCTCCTACGAGCAGTACTTC. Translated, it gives CAWSQGSSYEQYF.

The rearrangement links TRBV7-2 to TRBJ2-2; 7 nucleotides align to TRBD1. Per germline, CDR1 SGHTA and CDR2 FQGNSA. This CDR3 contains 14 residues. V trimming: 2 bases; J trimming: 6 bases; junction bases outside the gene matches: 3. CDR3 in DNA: TGTGCCAGCAGCTTAAGCCAGGGGGCCGGGGAGCTGTTTTTT. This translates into CASSLSQGAGELFF. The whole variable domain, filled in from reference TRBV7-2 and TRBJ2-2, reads GAGVSQSPSNKVTEKGKDVELRCDPISGHTALYWYRQSLGQGLEFLIYFQGNSAPDKSGLPSDRFSAERTGGSVSTLTIQRTQQEDSAVYLCASSLSQGAGELFFGEGSRLTVL.

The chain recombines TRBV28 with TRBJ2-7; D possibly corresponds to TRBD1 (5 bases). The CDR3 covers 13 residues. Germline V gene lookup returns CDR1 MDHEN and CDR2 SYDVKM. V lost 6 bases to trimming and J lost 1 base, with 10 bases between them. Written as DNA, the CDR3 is TGTGCCAGCAGGCTAGACAGATCCTACGAGCAGTACTTC. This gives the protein CASRLDRSYEQYF. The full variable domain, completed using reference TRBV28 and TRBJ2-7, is DVKVTQSSRYLVKRTGEKVFLECVQDMDHENMFWYRQDPGLGLRLIYFSYDVKMKEKGDIPEGYSVSREKKERFSLILESASTNQTSMYLCASRLDRSYEQYFGPGTRLTVT.